Below, 17 T cell receptor beta chains from the same sample are listed, as sequenced in a study of T cell responses to AZD1222 COVID-19 vaccine. Repertoires were generated with immunoSEQ multiplex PCR, while TCRdb's copy carries only in-frame clones and drops some. This table has around 150,000 clones, 75% to 95% appearing once. The starting material was peripheral blood, obtained 28 days after the second AZD1222 dose. Receptors were obtained from an adult who received the AZD1222 COVID-19 vaccine.

V and J are TRBV7-2 and TRBJ2-7; D gene ambiguous. This CDR3 has 14 amino acids. CDR1 is SGHTA, CDR2 FQGNSA, per germline. V was shortened by 0 bases and J by 1 base, with 7 bases between the two germline ends. CDR3 bases: TGTGCCAGCAGCTTAGCAGGAGAATCCTACGAGCAGTACTTC. This translates into CASSLAGESYEQYF.

The V gene is TRBV7-6, the J gene TRBJ1-4; 7 bases fit TRBD1. CDR1 SGHVS and CDR2 FNYEAQ come from the germline V gene. Trimming took 3 bases from V and 1 from J; bases not matched to a gene: 14. The CDR3 extends over 19 amino acids. The CDR3 DNA reads as TGTGCCAGCAGCTTCCGAGGACAGGCGGCAATGGGAACTAATGAAAAACTGTTTTTT. It codes for CASSFRGQAAMGTNEKLFF.

V is TRBV5-6 and J is TRBJ2-7, with TRBD1 identical over 10 bases. The CDR3 loop spans 15 amino acids. J lost 0 bases, V lost 4 bases, and 4 bases had no gene match. Germline lookup yields CDR1 SGHDT and CDR2 YYEEEE. CDR3 region: CASSRTGGVSYEQYF. The CDR3, as DNA: TGTGCCAGCAGCAGGACAGGGGGTGTCTCCTACGAGCAGTACTTC.

The V and J genes are TRBV29-1 and TRBJ1-1; a possible D gene is TRBD1 (5 bases). The CDR3 loop spans 13 amino acids. The V gene lost 7 bases and the J gene lost 3 bases, with 15 bases spanning the gap. Germline values: CDR1 SQVTM, CDR2 ANQGSEA. CDR3 DNA: TGCAGCGCCGGGCAGACAGAGGACACTGAAGCTTTCTTT. Its translation: CSAGQTEDTEAFF. Using reference TRBV29-1 and TRBJ1-1 for the parts outside the CDR3, the full variable domain is SAVISQKPSRDICQRGTSLTIQCQVDSQVTMMFWYRQQPGQSLTLIATANQGSEATYESGFVIDKFPISRPNLTFSTLTVSNMSPEDSSIYLCSAGQTEDTEAFFGQGTRLTVV.

This clone was observed a handful of times. The J gene is TRBJ1-1, the V gene TRBV12-5; 9 bases agree with TRBD1. The CDR3 covers 13 residues. Trimming cost V 7 bases and J 5 bases; bases outside gene matches: 5. Germline CDR1 is LGHNT and CDR2 is FRNRAP. CDR3 DNA: TGTGCTAGTGCCACGGACAGGGGTACTGAAGCTTTCTTT. Encoded protein: CASATDRGTEAFF.

The chain links TRBV3-1 (or the pseudogene TRBV3-2) to TRBJ1-1; TRBD1 aligns across 8 bases. V lost 1 base, J lost 0 bases, and 4 bases stayed unmatched. Per the germline V gene, CDR1 is LGHDT and CDR2 is YNNKEL (reference sequence). The length of the CDR3 is 16 residues. As DNA, the CDR3 is TGTGCCAGCAGCCAAGTTCAGGGGGCTGTGAACACTGAAGCTTTCTTT. Translated: CASSQVQGAVNTEAFF.

V gene TRBV5-5 combines with J gene TRBJ1-2; 12 bases are a match to TRBD1. The CDR3 contains 16 residues. The trim removed 4 bases at V and 4 bases at J, leaving 8 bases unmatched. Looked up from germline, CDR1 is SGHKS and CDR2 is YYEKEE (reference sequence). This CDR3 reads CASSAGQGAVLYGYTF. The CDR3 region has the DNA TGTGCCAGCAGCGCGGGACAGGGGGCAGTACTCTATGGCTACACCTTC. The full variable domain, in which reference TRBV5-5 and TRBJ1-2 provide the parts outside the CDR3, is DAGVTQSPTHLIKTRGQQVTLRCSPISGHKSVSWYQQVLGQGPQFIFQYYEKEERGRGNFPDRFSARQFPNYSSELNVNALLLGDSALYLCASSAGQGAVLYGYTFGSGTRLTVV.

This clone has more than one count but fewer than ten. The chain recombines TRBV5-1 with TRBJ2-1; 8 bases agree with TRBD1. Trimming took 4 bases from V and 6 from J; bases not matched to a gene: 9. Looked up from germline, CDR1 is SGHRS and CDR2 is YFSETQ. The CDR3 covers 15 residues. The CDR3 coding sequence is TGCGCCAGCAGCGGGGGACAGGTAATCTCCAATGAGCAGTTCTTC. Its translation is CASSGGQVISNEQFF.

V gene TRBV15 combines with J gene TRBJ1-5, with 9 positions matching TRBD1. After removal of 0 bases from V and 7 bases from J, the junction contained 10 bases not matched to a gene. The CDR3 runs 17 residues. Germline V lookup: CDR1 LNHNV, CDR2 YYDKDF (reference sequence). CDR3 sequence (DNA): TGTGCCACCAGCAGAGAACCATTCAGGGACAGGGACCAGCCCCAGCATTTT. Translating it yields CATSREPFRDRDQPQHF.

The chain links TRBV2 to TRBJ1-3, with D tentatively TRBD1 (6 bases). The V end lost 3 bases, the J end lost 1 base, and 13 bases lay between the germline ends. The CDR3 sequence is 16 residues long. CDR1 and CDR2 from the germline V gene are SNHLY and FYNNEI. CDR3 bases: TGTGCCAGCAGTGACGACAGGCCCCCATCTGGAAACACCATATATTTT. Amino acid sequence: CASSDDRPPSGNTIYF.

V is TRBV30 and J is TRBJ2-7; either TRBD1 or TRBD2 may fit D (5 bases each). The CDR3 runs to 12 residues. The germline V gene encodes CDR1 GTSNPN and CDR2 SVGIG (reference sequence). The V and J ends lost 2 bases and 6 bases respectively, with 11 bases between them. The CDR3 sequence: CAWSPWGIEQYF. Written as DNA, the CDR3 is TGTGCCTGGAGTCCGTGGGGGATCGAGCAGTACTTC.

This clone occurred once. The rearrangement links TRBV24-1 to TRBJ2-3, with D perhaps given as TRBD1 or TRBD2 (5 bases each). CDR1 KGHDR and CDR2 SFDVKD come from the germline V gene. The CDR3 is 16 residues long. Trimming shortened V by 4 bases and J by 2 bases, and 15 bases separated the two germline ends. The CDR3 nucleotides read TGTGCCACCAGTGACCCGAGGGGAACTCTCACAGATACGCAGTATTTT. Translating it yields CATSDPRGTLTDTQYF.

The rearrangement joins TRBV10-2 to TRBJ2-2; 8 positions agree with TRBD2. The V gene end was trimmed by 10 bases and the J gene end by 8 bases; junction bases not matched to a gene: 27. This CDR3 contains 19 residues. Germline V gene data show CDR1 as WSHSY and CDR2 as SAAADI. The CDR3 is CATPRNREGGSGNSGELFF. For the CDR3, the DNA is TGCGCCACACCACGAAACAGGGAGGGAGGTAGCGGGAATTCGGGGGAGCTGTTTTTT.

V and J are TRBV2 and TRBJ1-4; no reliable D call. The CDR3 consists of 15 residues. Trimming took 1 base from V and 5 from J, leaving 11 bases between them. CDR1 and CDR2 (germline): SNHLY, FYNNEI. In DNA, the CDR3 is TGTGCCAGCAGTGAAGAGCCCGTCTTAAATGAAAAACTGTTTTTT. It is translated as CASSEEPVLNEKLFF. The full variable domain, with the rest looked up from reference TRBV2 and TRBJ1-4, is EPEVTQTPSHQVTQMGQEVILRCVPISNHLYFYWYRQILGQKVEFLVSFYNNEISEKSEIFDDQFSVERPDGSNFTLKIRSTKLEDSAMYFCASSEEPVLNEKLFFGSGTQLSVL.

The gene calls are TRBV15 and TRBJ2-1; 12 bases fit TRBD2. The germline CDR1 and CDR2 sequences are LNHNV and YYDKDF (reference sequence). The CDR3 has 17 residues. V lost 0 bases to trimming and J lost 7 bases; unmatched junction nucleotides: 7. The CDR3 DNA sequence: TGTGCCACCAGCAGAGACCTAGCGGGAGGGCCGGTAAATGAGCAGTTCTTC. Residues: CATSRDLAGGPVNEQFF.

The chain carries TRBV14 and TRBJ2-7, with 12 bases matching TRBD2. Germline trimming cut 4 bases from V and 5 bases from J; bases unmatched to any gene: 6. The germline CDR1 and CDR2 sequences are SGHDN and FVKESK. There are 15 residues in the CDR3. The CDR3 DNA sequence: TGTGCCAGCAGCCGGCCCCTAGCGGGAGGGCACGAGCAGTACTTC. Its protein is CASSRPLAGGHEQYF.

This sequence joins TRBV5-1 and TRBJ1-2, with 7 bases fitting TRBD1. Unmatched junction bases numbered 3, after V lost 2 bases and J lost 2 bases. Germline CDR1 and CDR2: SGHRS and YFSETQ. The length of the CDR3 is 14 residues. CDR3 sequence reads: CASSFGTVNYGYTF. CDR3 bases: TGCGCCAGCAGCTTTGGGACAGTAAACTATGGCTACACCTTC. Full variable domain (remainder filled in from reference TRBV5-1 and TRBJ1-2): KAGVTQTPRYLIKTRGQQVTLSCSPISGHRSVSWYQQTPGQGLQFLFEYFSETQRNKGNFPGRFSGRQFSNSRSEMNVSTLELGDSALYLCASSFGTVNYGYTFGSGTRLTVV.